The T cell receptor beta chain described here comes from a study of blood T cell repertoires in COVID-19. Study-wide context: The analysed material was cDNA or gDNA that came from T cells, B-cell-depleted T cells, or PBMCs.

J was trimmed by 2 bases and V by 4 bases; bases with no gene match: 6. From germline, CDR1 is SGHRS and CDR2 YFSETQ. This CDR3 spans 15 amino acids. The method was immunoSEQ multiplex PCR; TCRdb's version includes in-frame clones alone and lacks a portion of them. The profile covers 55,000 to 70,000 clones, with roughly 86% appearing a single time and approximately 4.2% taken by the ten largest. This clonotype originated in a man aged 45-60 years with acute or convalescent COVID-19. V gene TRBV5-1 combines with J gene TRBJ2-3; 8 nucleotides line up with TRBD1. The specimen was peripheral blood. The CDR3 DNA sequence: TGCGCCAGCAGCACCGGACAGGGAGCCACAGATACGCAGTATTTT. Translating gives CASSTGQGATDTQYF. Complete variable domain (other parts from reference TRBV5-1 and TRBJ2-3): KAGVTQTPRYLIKTRGQQVTLSCSPISGHRSVSWYQQTPGQGLQFLFEYFSETQRNKGNFPGRFSGRQFSNSRSEMNVSTLELGDSALYLCASSTGQGATDTQYFGPGTRLTVL.